This T cell receptor beta chain was identified during a study of blood T cell repertoires in COVID-19. Study-level information: Samples of COVID-19 (acute and convalescent) were obtained from the United States, Italy and Spain.

Trimming at V came to 2 bases and at J to 3 bases, leaving 1 base not matched to a gene. This CDR3 has 13 residues. Germline V lookup: CDR1 MNHEY, CDR2 SVGAGI. Sequencing was performed with immunoSEQ multiplex PCR; in TCRdb, only in-frame clones are kept and a portion is missing. Of around 140,000 clones in the sample, 81% were seen once. This chain connects TRBV6-5 to TRBJ2-7; TRBD1 agrees at 7 bases. The clonotype comes from a human donor in a cohort sampled during active COVID-19. What was sequenced was peripheral blood. The CDR3 DNA follows: TGTGCCAGCAGTTACCGACAGGGCTACGAGCAGTACTTC. This codes for CASSYRQGYEQYF.